This T cell receptor (beta chain) was retrieved from a study of cytomegalovirus exposure and HLA in healthy donors. Overall study context: Of a few hundred genotyped donors, around 80% grouped in the Caucasian-associated ancestry cluster.

The PCR used 60 Vbeta and 13 Jbeta primers. Original processing notes: The authors later counted roughly 76 million unique TCR beta chains, about 11 million of them shared. Clones were sequenced by immunoSEQ multiplex PCR, and TCRdb holds only the in-frame ones, with some missing. V and J calls and clone size come straight from that table; D and trimming were deduced from the DNA. The sample consists of under 170,000 clones, roughly 77% of them appearing once. Healthy individuals who donated bone marrow served as the donors. Each donor was nominally healthy when sampled (though unrecorded immune exposures were likely). The sequencing input was PBMCs. The clonotype was recovered from a human donor in good health.

The CDR3 reads CASSVGASGSTDTQYF. Written as DNA, the CDR3 is TGTGCCAGCAGCGTAGGTGCTAGCGGCAGCACAGATACGCAGTATTTT. This rearrangement joins TRBV9 to TRBJ2-3; 7 bases line up with TRBD2. The CDR3 covers 16 residues. Per the germline V gene, CDR1 is SGDLS and CDR2 is YYNGEE. Unmatched junction bases numbered 4, after V lost 0 bases and J lost 0 bases. Full variable domain (remainder filled in from reference TRBV9 and TRBJ2-3): DSGVTQTPKHLITATGQRVTLRCSPRSGDLSVYWYQQSLDQGLQFLIQYYNGEERAKGNILERFSAQQFPDLHSELNLSSLELGDSALYFCASSVGASGSTDTQYFGPGTRLTVL.